This T cell receptor beta chain was found in a study of blood T cell repertoires in COVID-19. In the study overall: Nucleic acid was either cDNA or gDNA, and it came from T cells, B-cell-depleted T cells, or PBMCs.

This CDR3 has 13 amino acids. Germline V CDR1 and CDR2: SNHLY, FYNNEI. V lost 8 bases and J lost 7; bases outside the gene matches: 7. This clone appeared once. Only in-frame clones appear in the TCRdb table, and some are missing; sequencing was by immunoSEQ multiplex PCR. Seen here are about 210,000 clones, approximately 86% observed once, and the top ten hold 10%. This chain links TRBV2 with TRBJ2-1, with TRBD2 identical over 8 bases. The sequenced sample consisted of PBMCs or T cells enriched from blood (not recorded which). The receptor's source is a man aged 18 to 29 with acute COVID-19. CDR3 DNA sequence: TGTGCCAGCCATGGCGGGAGGATGAATGAGCAGTTCTTC. Translating it yields CASHGGRMNEQFF.